The clone carrying this TCR beta chain was picked up a small number of times. This record belongs to a study of blood T cell repertoires in COVID-19. Study overall: There were acute and convalescent COVID-19 samples, and they came from the United States, Italy and Spain. Sample material is recorded as cDNA or gDNA derived from T cells, B-cell-depleted T cells, or PBMCs.

Sequencing used immunoSEQ multiplex PCR; TCRdb keeps in-frame clones, though not all of them. Found here are 110,000 or so clones, 85% to 90% of them singletons; the top ten hold 0.95% to 1.3%. CDR1 is LGHDT and CDR2 is YNNKEL in the germline V gene (reference sequence). The length of the CDR3 is 16 residues. Trimming removed 1 base from V and 2 bases from J, with 14 bases in between. Sequencing used peripheral blood. The J gene is TRBJ1-1, the V gene TRBV3-1 (or the pseudogene TRBV3-2); D possibly corresponds to TRBD1 (5 bases). The sequence was collected from a human donor in a cohort sampled during active COVID-19. CDR3 bases: TGTGCCAGCAGCCAAGGGACACTCACTTCTAACACTGAAGCTTTCTTT. Encoded protein: CASSQGTLTSNTEAFF.